The 22 T cell receptor beta chains below were found in one sample sequenced in a study of response to subunit inactivated influenza vaccine (dated by TCRdb to 2017 to 2018). Libraries were constructed by RT-PCR. For sequencing, an Illumina HiSeq 2500 was employed. TCRdb handled the public reads itself, with Q25 trimming in fastp and clone calling in MiXCR, and kept productive beta chains. For every CDR3 protein sequence, its rows merge into one entry that carries the most common genes and DNA. For this sample there are almost 600,000 distinct CDR3 sequences; around 13% appear just once. Over 8.5% of the sample rests with the top ten. Sequencing was performed on PBMCs from blood, taken approximately 12 days after vaccination. These receptors all come from a man aged 50-59 years who received an inactivated influenza vaccine. Donor details come from another sample of the same person, matched by shared clones.

This clonotype was observed a few times. V usage is TRBV5-6 and J usage is TRBJ2-1, with no clear D. V was trimmed by 0 bases and J by 0 bases, leaving 13 bases between them. The CDR3 spans 17 residues. CDR1 is SGHDT, CDR2 YYEEEE, per germline. This chain's CDR3 is CASSLARRFSSYNEQFF. CDR3 bases: TGTGCCAGCAGCTTGGCCCGTCGTTTTAGCTCCTACAATGAGCAGTTCTTC.

This clonotype was seen repeatedly, ten times or more. The chain combines TRBV6-1 with TRBJ1-4; TRBD1 aligns across 9 bases. Per the germline V gene, CDR1 is MNHNS and CDR2 is SASEGT. The junction had 9 bases not matched to a gene; V was cut back by 11 bases and J by 8 bases. The CDR3 length is 13 residues. The CDR3 DNA follows: TGTGCCGGATCACAGGGGGCGCGAGAAAAACTGTTTTTT. Amino acid sequence: CAGSQGAREKLFF.

V gene TRBV2 combines with J gene TRBJ2-3; possibly TRBD1 or TRBD2 for D (5 bases each). Trimming stripped 7 bases from V and 0 bases from J, with 14 bases between. The CDR3 is 15 amino acids. Germline CDR1 reads SNHLY; CDR2 reads FYNNEI. The CDR3 DNA is TGTGCCAGCAAGACGGGGCCGGTGAGCACAGATACGCAGTATTTT. Protein product: CASKTGPVSTDTQYF.

This clonotype was seen a few times. V and J are TRBV29-1 and TRBJ2-3; 10 bases are a match to TRBD2. Germline V CDR1 and CDR2: SQVTM, ANQGSEA. With V trimmed by 6 bases and J by 2 bases, 8 bases remained unmatched. The CDR3 runs 15 residues. Written as DNA, the CDR3 is TGCAGCGTCGTCCGGACTAGCGGATTCACAGATACGCAGTATTTT. Its protein is CSVVRTSGFTDTQYF.

This clonotype was seen a few times. J is TRBJ2-2 and V is TRBV6-1; no definite D call. V was cut by 3 bases and J by 5 bases, with 4 bases left in between. This CDR3 has 12 residues. Germline V gene lookup returns CDR1 MNHNS and CDR2 SASEGT. Here the CDR3 reads CASSDGTGELFF. The CDR3 DNA is TGTGCCAGCAGTGATGGAACCGGGGAGCTGTTTTTT.

V gene TRBV9 combines with J gene TRBJ2-7; 7 bases fit TRBD2. Unmatched junction bases numbered 10, after V lost 3 bases and J lost 4 bases. This CDR3 comprises 15 residues. Germline lookup yields CDR1 SGDLS and CDR2 YYNGEE. For the CDR3, the DNA is TGTGCCAGCAGCGGTACTAGCGACCCGTCATACGAGCAGTACTTC. The encoded protein is CASSGTSDPSYEQYF.

This chain's CDR3 is CAWSVPAGGPDTQYF. The CDR3 coding sequence is TGTGCCTGGAGTGTACCGGCGGGAGGACCAGATACGCAGTATTTT. The chain joins TRBV30 to TRBJ2-3, with 8 bases that match TRBD2. The germline V gene encodes CDR1 GTSNPN and CDR2 SVGIG (reference sequence). J gave up 4 bases and V 0 bases, and 6 bases lay outside the gene matches. The CDR3 contains 15 residues.

This clonotype was detected only a few times. The chain couples TRBV29-1 to TRBJ2-7, with 8 bases identical to TRBD1. J lost 0 bases, V lost 6 bases, and 7 bases had no gene match. Germline CDR1 and CDR2: SQVTM and ANQGSEA. The CDR3 covers 14 residues. Written as DNA, the CDR3 is TGCAGCGTCGCCCGGACAGGGAGCTCCTACGAGCAGTACTTC. Its translation is CSVARTGSSYEQYF.

CDR3 bases: TGCAGTGCTAGAGTCGCGGGAGACAGTACCGAGCAGTACTTC. It codes for CSARVAGDSTEQYF. This sequence joins TRBV20-1 and TRBJ2-7; TRBD2 matches 7 bases. The V gene's germline CDR1 is DFQATT and CDR2 SNEGSKA (reference sequence). This CDR3 is 14 amino acids long. The ends lost 1 base at V and 6 bases at J; junction bases unmatched: 9.

The chain couples TRBV4-3 to TRBJ1-2; the D gene is possibly TRBD1 (6 bases). Germline CDR1 reads LGHNA; CDR2 reads YSLEER. This CDR3 has 13 residues. The V end lost 6 bases, the J end lost 2 bases, and 10 bases lay between the germline ends. CDR3 loop: CASRPGANYGYTF. The CDR3 DNA reads TGCGCCAGCAGGCCAGGGGCGAACTATGGCTACACCTTC.

In this sample, this clonotype turned up a few times. For the CDR3, the DNA is TGTGCCAGCAAACCGGGACTAGCGATGCCAGATACGCAGTATTTT. It specifies CASKPGLAMPDTQYF. The chain joins TRBV7-9 to TRBJ2-3; 10 positions agree with TRBD2. Germline loops: CDR1 SEHNR, CDR2 FQNEAQ (reference sequence). J was trimmed by 4 bases and V by 7 bases; bases with no gene match: 8. The CDR3 contains 15 residues.

This clonotype showed up just a few times. The gene calls are TRBV7-2 and TRBJ2-7; D is possibly TRBD2 (5 bases). The germline V and J ends were trimmed by 1 base and 0 bases, with 10 bases remaining between them. The CDR3 totals 15 residues. Germline V CDR1 and CDR2: SGHTA, FQGNSA. The CDR3 nucleotides read TGTGCCAGCAGCTTAGAAGCGGTTAGCTCCTACGAGCAGTACTTC. This sequence encodes CASSLEAVSSYEQYF.

The genes are TRBV29-1 and TRBJ2-4; D tentatively fits TRBD1 or TRBD2 (5 bases each). Per germline, CDR1 SQVTM and CDR2 ANQGSEA. Trimming pared 7 bases from V and 3 bases from J, leaving 10 bases between. CDR3 length: 12 residues. The CDR3: CSARGFKNIQYF. CDR3 nucleotide sequence: TGCAGCGCGAGGGGCTTCAAAAACATTCAGTACTTC.

This clonotype was detected a few times. The chain carries TRBV4-3 and TRBJ2-7; TRBD1 agrees at 9 bases. The CDR3 spans 16 residues. The germline CDR1 and CDR2 sequences are LGHNA and YSLEER. The trim removed 0 bases at V and 2 bases at J, leaving 5 bases unmatched. The CDR3 loop reads CASSQDWGTGTYEQYF. The CDR3 DNA reads as TGCGCCAGCAGCCAAGATTGGGGGACAGGGACCTACGAGCAGTACTTC.

This chain connects TRBV10-3 to TRBJ2-1; the D gene is possibly TRBD2 (7 bases). This CDR3 has 14 residues. Trimming cost V 3 bases and J 8 bases, with 14 bases left between them. Germline V lookup: CDR1 ENHRY, CDR2 SYGVKD. DNA for the CDR3: TGTGCCATCAGTGACAAAGGGGGGGTAGATGAGCAGTTCTTC. Its translation is CAISDKGGVDEQFF.

This clonotype has more than one count but fewer than ten. This rearrangement joins TRBV12-3 or TRBV12-4 to TRBJ2-7, with TRBD1 matching over 7 bases. Trimming took 6 bases from V and 4 from J; bases not matched to a gene: 9. This CDR3 has 14 residues. For the CDR3, the DNA is TGTGCCAGCAGACAGGGGAAATGGGGTTACGAGCAGTACTTC. Translated, it gives CASRQGKWGYEQYF.

There are a few counts of this clonotype. V and J are TRBV7-8 and TRBJ2-7, with 12 bases aligning to TRBD1. Germline V CDR1 and CDR2: SGHVS, FQNEAQ. The CDR3 spans 16 residues. Germline trimming cut 3 bases from V and 2 bases from J; bases unmatched to any gene: 5. Here the CDR3 DNA reads TGTGCCAGCAGCTTCCACAGGGACAGGGGGCCCTACGAGCAGTACTTC. This translates into CASSFHRDRGPYEQYF.

This clonotype occurred once. The chain recombines TRBV13 with TRBJ2-5, with D tentatively TRBD2 (5 bases). Germline lookup yields CDR1 PRHDT and CDR2 FYEKMQ (reference sequence). This CDR3 contains 12 residues. Deletions cut 3 bases from V and 5 bases from J, with 7 bases between. The CDR3 loop reads CASSFPSETQYF. The CDR3 DNA is TGTGCCAGCAGCTTTCCTAGCGAGACCCAGTACTTC.

The genes are TRBV7-2 and TRBJ2-1; the match to TRBD1 covers 7 bases. Germline V gives CDR1 SGHTA, CDR2 FQGNSA. The junction had 8 bases not matched to a gene; V was cut back by 1 base and J by 2 bases. The length of the CDR3 is 17 residues. Here the CDR3 reads CASSLVASGTAYNEQFF. The CDR3 DNA follows: TGTGCCAGCAGCTTAGTTGCCTCGGGGACAGCCTACAATGAGCAGTTCTTC. Using reference TRBV7-2 and TRBJ2-1 for the parts outside the CDR3, the full variable domain is GAGVSQSPSNKVTEKGKDVELRCDPISGHTALYWYRQSLGQGLEFLIYFQGNSAPDKSGLPSDRFSAERTGGSVSTLTIQRTQQEDSAVYLCASSLVASGTAYNEQFFGPGTRLTVL.

The V gene is TRBV20-1, the J gene TRBJ2-7, with 8 bases that match TRBD1. The CDR3 extends over 14 amino acids. V shed 8 bases and J 5 bases; nucleotides not matched to a gene: 14. Germline V gene sequence: CDR1 DFQATT, CDR2 SNEGSKA (reference sequence). The CDR3 DNA reads as TGCAGTTATTCCGGGACACAGGGGGACCACGAGCAGTACTTC. Amino acids: CSYSGTQGDHEQYF.

V usage is TRBV20-1 and J usage is TRBJ2-1, with 7 bases lining up with TRBD2. V lost 5 bases and J lost 2; bases outside the gene matches: 3. This CDR3 has 13 amino acids. The germline CDR1 and CDR2 sequences are DFQATT and SNEGSKA (reference sequence). This CDR3 is CSAGLAAYNEQFF. CDR3 sequence (DNA): TGCAGTGCTGGGCTAGCGGCCTACAATGAGCAGTTCTTC.

The V and J genes are TRBV7-6 and TRBJ2-6; unclear D gene. The CDR3 contains 15 residues. The germline gives CDR1 SGHVS, CDR2 FNYEAQ. V gave up 4 bases and J gave up 8 bases, with 15 bases separating them. The CDR3 loop reads CASSSETRPTNVLTF. The CDR3 region has the DNA TGTGCCAGCAGCTCGGAAACTCGTCCCACCAACGTCCTGACTTTC. Full variable domain (missing parts from reference TRBV7-6 and TRBJ2-6): GAGVSQSPRYKVTKRGQDVALRCDPISGHVSLYWYRQALGQGPEFLTYFNYEAQQDKSGLPNDRFSAERPEGSISTLTIQRTEQRDSAMYRCASSSETRPTNVLTFGAGSRLTVL.